The 30 T cell receptor beta chains reported below all come from one sample, sequenced in a study of Graves' ophthalmopathy and Graves' hyperthyroidism. Investigators amplified TCR beta CDR3 regions from RNA transcripts. RT-PCR was first run with HTBI primers, then multiplex PCR in a second round. TCRdb redid the calling of the multiplex PCR reads with MiXCR, one entry per CDR3 protein. The data hold around 590,000 distinct CDR3 sequences, with 35% to 45% observed a single time. Input material: peripheral blood or thyroid tissue (not recorded which). Receptors were obtained from an adult man with Graves' hyperthyroidism.

This clonotype was observed at least ten times. The chain joins TRBV10-3 to TRBJ1-6; D is uncertain. Germline CDR1 ENHRY, CDR2 SYGVKD. There are 15 residues in the CDR3. V lost 6 bases and J lost 4, with 13 bases in between. The CDR3 DNA follows: TGTGCCATCAGCCCCGGCACCAATTATAATTCACCCCTCCACTTT. Translated: CAISPGTNYNSPLHF.

The rearrangement joins TRBV12-3 or TRBV12-4 to TRBJ2-5, with D perhaps TRBD1 (6 bases). Trimming took off 5 bases at V and 1 base at J, with 11 bases between the two ends. The length of the CDR3 is 14 residues. CDR3 sequence reads: CASSPRQAQETQYF. The CDR3 DNA sequence: TGTGCCAGCAGTCCCCGACAGGCCCAAGAGACCCAGTACTTC.

At least ten counts were recorded for this clonotype. DNA of the CDR3: TGTGCCAGCAGCCGCCGGGACAGACAGGGGTGGGAGCAGTACTTC. The encoded protein is CASSRRDRQGWEQYF. This chain connects TRBV7-9 to TRBJ2-7, with 8 bases lining up with TRBD1. Germline loops: CDR1 SEHNR, CDR2 FQNEAQ (reference sequence). The ends lost 5 bases at V and 7 bases at J; junction bases unmatched: 13. CDR3 length: 15 residues.

This clonotype showed up just a few times. This chain connects TRBV19 to TRBJ2-2; 8 bases align to TRBD1. The CDR3 extends over 14 amino acids. The germline V gene encodes CDR1 LNHDA and CDR2 SQIVND (reference sequence). After removal of 1 base from V and 6 bases from J, the junction contained 1 base not matched to a gene. The CDR3 bases are TGTGCCAGTAGTATAGGGACAGGGCCCGGGGAGCTGTTTTTT. Its translation: CASSIGTGPGELFF.

In its sample, this clonotype was seen many times. J is TRBJ1-2 and V is TRBV29-1, with D hard to call. The CDR3 has 12 amino acids. Germline lookup yields CDR1 SQVTM and CDR2 ANQGSEA. Trimming removed 5 bases at V and 4 bases at J, with 11 bases between. The CDR3 DNA sequence: TGCAGCGTTATGGACCTCGGCTATGGCTACACCTTC. Protein: CSVMDLGYGYTF.

V gene TRBV12-3 or TRBV12-4 combines with J gene TRBJ1-2; 11 bases line up with TRBD1. The CDR3 extends over 12 amino acids. V trimming: 6 bases; J trimming: 11 bases; junction bases outside the gene matches: 5. CDR3 residues: CASSPRDRGYTF. For the CDR3, the DNA is TGTGCCAGCAGCCCCCGGGACAGGGGGTACACCTTC.

This clonotype has a count of ten or more. This chain joins TRBV20-1 and TRBJ1-3; 8 bases are a match to TRBD1. V gave up 0 bases and J gave up 0 bases; unmatched junction bases: 7. The CDR3 is 17 residues long. Germline V gene data show CDR1 as DFQATT and CDR2 as SNEGSKA (reference sequence). The CDR3 protein is CSARDLWTGNSGNTIYF. DNA for the CDR3: TGCAGTGCTAGAGATCTTTGGACAGGGAACTCTGGAAACACCATATATTTT.

This clonotype showed up many times. The chain recombines TRBV6-6 with TRBJ1-2; no reliable D call. This CDR3 comprises 17 residues. Trimming took 0 bases from V and 4 from J, leaving 18 bases between them. Germline CDR1 reads MNHNY; CDR2 reads SVGAGI (reference sequence). CDR3 nucleotide sequence: TGTGCCAGCAGTTACTCACCCATAACGCCCGACCTCTATGGCTACACCTTC. It codes for CASSYSPITPDLYGYTF.

This clonotype has more than one count but fewer than ten. The chain links TRBV12-3 or TRBV12-4 to TRBJ1-5; D is unclear. V gave up 2 bases and J gave up 14 bases, with 16 bases separating them. This CDR3 has 13 amino acids. Here the CDR3 DNA reads TGTGCCAGCAGTTTACGCGTCTACGAGGCCAAGCATTTT. Translated: CASSLRVYEAKHF.

A note on this clonotype: The junction does not match germline at one end; this may be a read error. V gene TRBV29-1 combines with J gene TRBJ2-5; the D gene is possibly TRBD2 (5 bases). Germline-derived CDR1 and CDR2 are SQVTM and ANQGSEA. The CDR3 totals 14 residues. CDR3 nucleotides: TGCAGCGTTGAAGCGGCGCGGGTCCAAGAGACCCGGTACTTC. This sequence encodes CSVEAARVQETRYF.

This clonotype was observed at least ten times. The chain recombines TRBV10-3 with TRBJ1-2, with D uncertain. V shed 0 bases and J shed 6 bases, with 11 bases lying between them. The CDR3 extends over 14 amino acids. Germline V lookup: CDR1 ENHRY, CDR2 SYGVKD. The CDR3 spells CAISESKESNGYTF. For the CDR3, the DNA is TGTGCCATCAGTGAGTCGAAGGAGAGCAATGGCTACACCTTC.

The chain is built from TRBV15 and TRBJ1-4; maybe TRBD1 (6 bases). CDR1 and CDR2 from the germline V gene are LNHNV and YYDKDF (reference sequence). V was shortened by 1 base and J by 7 bases, with 16 bases between the two germline ends. This CDR3 is 16 amino acids long. CDR3 in amino acids: CATSRGAGECSEKLFF. Written as DNA, the CDR3 is TGTGCCACCAGCAGAGGGGCAGGGGAATGTAGTGAAAAACTGTTTTTT.

The CDR3 region has the DNA TGTGCCAGTAATTTCGGGATGGTGGCGAACGTCCTGACTTTC. This gives the protein CASNFGMVANVLTF. The chain links TRBV19 to TRBJ2-6; tentative D call: TRBD2 (5 bases). Germline V gives CDR1 LNHDA, CDR2 SQIVND (reference sequence). The V end lost 7 bases, the J end lost 10 bases, and 17 bases lay between the germline ends. This CDR3 comprises 14 residues.

The chain employs TRBV12-3 or TRBV12-4 and TRBJ2-7; either TRBD1 or TRBD2 may supply D (5 bases each). With 7 bases removed from V and 6 bases from J, the gap between germline ends came to 16 bases. The CDR3 is made up of 13 amino acids. The CDR3 DNA follows: TGTGCCAGCAACACGGGACGGTTCAGCGAGCAGTACTTC. As protein: CASNTGRFSEQYF.

This clonotype occurred many times. The gene calls are TRBV29-1 and TRBJ1-5; no firm D call. The CDR3 is made up of 13 amino acids. The V end lost 3 bases, the J end lost 4 bases, and 10 bases lay between the germline ends. CDR1 and CDR2 from the germline V gene are SQVTM and ANQGSEA. The CDR3, as DNA: TGCAGCGTTGAGCTAGCTCGTAATCAGCCCCAGCATTTT. Protein: CSVELARNQPQHF. The whole variable domain, filled in from reference TRBV29-1 and TRBJ1-5, reads SAVISQKPSRDICQRGTSLTIQCQVDSQVTMMFWYRQQPGQSLTLIATANQGSEATYESGFVIDKFPISRPNLTFSTLTVSNMSPEDSSIYLCSVELARNQPQHFGDGTRLSIL.

The rearrangement joins TRBV2 to TRBJ2-5; TRBD2 matches 8 bases. Trimming took 6 bases from V and 2 from J; bases not matched to a gene: 11. Germline V gene sequence: CDR1 SNHLY, CDR2 FYNNEI. CDR3 size: 16 residues. CDR3 in amino acids: CASSPSGLGAQETQYF. The CDR3 DNA reads as TGTGCCAGCAGCCCGTCGGGACTAGGGGCACAAGAGACCCAGTACTTC.

The chain carries TRBV6-1 and TRBJ1-5, with 8 bases fitting TRBD1. Per the germline V gene, CDR1 is MNHNS and CDR2 is SASEGT. The CDR3 spans 19 residues. V dropped 5 bases and J dropped 2; count of bases not matched to a gene: 17. The CDR3 region is CASSSGQGLGIHGNQPQHF. CDR3 DNA: TGTGCCAGCAGTTCAGGACAGGGCCTAGGGATCCATGGCAATCAGCCCCAGCATTTT.

Here the CDR3 DNA reads TGTGCCAGCAGTTACACGCTAGCGGGAAACAATGAGCAGTTCTTC. Amino acids: CASSYTLAGNNEQFF. The genes are TRBV7-2 and TRBJ2-1, with 9 bases aligning to TRBD2. After removal of 6 bases from V and 5 bases from J, the junction contained 8 bases not matched to a gene. Germline V lookup: CDR1 SGHTA, CDR2 FQGNSA. The CDR3 length is 15 residues.

The V gene is TRBV7-3, the J gene TRBJ1-5; no clear D gene. The V gene's germline CDR1 is SGHTA and CDR2 FQGTGA. This CDR3 is 19 amino acids long. V shed 3 bases and J shed 4 bases, with 25 bases lying between them. The CDR3 sequence is CASSLWWGATEGWNQPQHF. CDR3 DNA: TGTGCCAGCAGCTTGTGGTGGGGTGCAACAGAGGGCTGGAATCAGCCCCAGCATTTT.

Concerning this clonotype itself: A read error may be the cause here, since a much bigger clone is one base away. The chain is built from TRBV10-3 and TRBJ2-5; no definite D call. This CDR3 has 14 amino acids. Trimming took off 7 bases at V and 0 bases at J, with 12 bases between the two ends. Germline loops: CDR1 ENHRY, CDR2 SYGVKD. DNA for the CDR3: TGTGCCATCAAGGGCCGACACAACCAAGAGACCCAGTACTTC. Its translation: CAIKGRHNQETQYF.

This clonotype was counted ten times or more. The chain combines TRBV3-1 with TRBJ2-7; TRBD2 matches 8 bases. The CDR3 runs to 15 residues. Germline-derived CDR1 and CDR2 are LGHDT and YNNKEL (reference sequence). With V trimmed by 1 base and J by 0 bases, 2 bases remained unmatched. The CDR3 DNA is TGTGCCAGCAGCCAAGGACTAGCGAACTCCTACGAGCAGTACTTC. It yields the protein CASSQGLANSYEQYF.

This clonotype was recorded once. The CDR3 DNA reads as TGCGCCAGCAGCTTGGACCGGATGGGGCTCCGGGACACAGATACGCAGTATTTT. Amino acids: CASSLDRMGLRDTDTQYF. The chain is built from TRBV5-1 and TRBJ2-3, with D perhaps TRBD1 or TRBD2 (5 bases each). V was clipped by 0 bases and J by 2 bases, with 19 bases between them. CDR1 SGHRS and CDR2 YFSETQ come from the germline V gene. The CDR3 consists of 18 residues.

There are many counts of this clonotype. The chain combines TRBV3-1 with TRBJ1-2; TRBD1 might be the D (5 bases). Germline V CDR1 and CDR2: LGHDT, YNNKEL (reference sequence). V lost 4 bases and J 7 bases, leaving 19 bases between the germline ends. The CDR3 runs 15 residues. CDR3 region: CASSPSTRDSGGYTF. CDR3 nucleotides: TGTGCCAGCAGCCCATCGACCCGGGACTCGGGTGGCTACACCTTC. Complete variable domain (other parts from reference TRBV3-1 and TRBJ1-2): DTAVSQTPKYLVTQMGNDKSIKCEQNLGHDTMYWYKQDSKKFLKIMFSYNNKELIINETVPNRFSPKSPDKAHLNLHINSLELGDSAVYFCASSPSTRDSGGYTFGSGTRLTVV.

J is TRBJ2-2 and V is TRBV12-3 or TRBV12-4; 7 nucleotides match TRBD2. V trimming: 1 base; J trimming: 9 bases; junction bases outside the gene matches: 5. The length of the CDR3 is 14 residues. In DNA form, the CDR3 reads TGTGCCAGCAGTTTAGTTGGGGGGGTCAGGGAGCTGTTTTTT. As protein: CASSLVGGVRELFF.

Remarks on this clonotype: This may be a read error, as it is one base from a much larger clone. The genes are TRBV12-3 or TRBV12-4 and TRBJ1-2; D is possibly TRBD1 (5 bases). The CDR3 consists of 11 residues. CDR3 amino acids: CASRGVYGYAF. The CDR3 DNA follows: TGTGCCAGCAGAGGGGTCTATGGCTACGCCTTC.

The chain combines TRBV9 with TRBJ1-2; D is possibly TRBD1 (5 bases). This CDR3 spans 13 amino acids. V dropped 3 bases and J dropped 4 bases, with 10 bases sitting between them. Germline-derived CDR1 and CDR2 are SGDLS and YYNGEE. The CDR3 nucleotides read TGTGCCAGCAGCGCAGGACATAGCTATGGCTACACCTTC. It yields the protein CASSAGHSYGYTF. The full variable domain, its missing parts supplied by reference TRBV9 and TRBJ1-2, is DSGVTQTPKHLITATGQRVTLRCSPRSGDLSVYWYQQSLDQGLQFLIQYYNGEERAKGNILERFSAQQFPDLHSELNLSSLELGDSALYFCASSAGHSYGYTFGSGTRLTVV.

This chain connects TRBV2 to TRBJ2-6, with D possibly called TRBD1 or TRBD2 (5 bases each). The CDR3 consists of 20 residues. Germline V gene data show CDR1 as SNHLY and CDR2 as FYNNEI. V gave up 5 bases and J gave up 4 bases, with 27 bases separating them. The CDR3 here is CASSFAGDGEGTAGANVLTF. The DNA for the CDR3 is TGTGCCAGCAGTTTCGCTGGGGATGGCGAGGGGACGGCGGGGGCCAACGTCCTGACTTTC.

This chain joins TRBV20-1 and TRBJ1-5; D perhaps matches TRBD1 (6 bases). CDR3 length: 11 amino acids. From germline, CDR1 is DFQATT and CDR2 SNEGSKA (reference sequence). Trimming took 5 bases from V and 12 from J, leaving 14 bases between them. Here the CDR3 reads CSAQGRGGQHF. The CDR3, as DNA: TGCAGTGCTCAGGGTAGGGGGGGCCAGCATTTT.

This clonotype was detected only a few times. A much bigger clone sits one base away, suggesting this may be a read error. The J gene is TRBJ1-2, the V gene TRBV9; no clear D. This CDR3 has 13 amino acids. CDR1 and CDR2 (germline): SGDLS, YYNGEE. V lost 3 bases and J lost 4, with 10 bases in between. CDR3 in amino acids: CASSAAGSYGYTF. CDR3 DNA sequence: TGTGCCAGCAGCGCAGCAGGAAGCTATGGCTACACCTTC.

With respect to this clonotype: Given a much more abundant clone one base away, this may be a read error. This chain uses TRBV5-5 with TRBJ1-2; maybe TRBD1 (6 bases). The length of the CDR3 is 13 residues. The germline V gene encodes CDR1 SGHKS and CDR2 YYEKEE (reference sequence). CDR3 DNA sequence: TGTACCAGCAGCCTAGCGGGGGCGGGTGGCTACACCTTC. Its protein product is CTSSLAGAGGYTF. Variable domain in full (rest from reference TRBV5-5 and TRBJ1-2): DAGVTQSPTHLIKTRGQQVTLRCSPISGHKSVSWYQQVLGQGPQFIFQYYEKEERGRGNFPDRFSARQFPNYSSELNVNALLLGDSALYLCTSSLAGAGGYTFGSGTRLTVV.